This T cell receptor beta chain was observed in a study of cytomegalovirus exposure and HLA in healthy donors. Study-wide results and limits: Later genetic work tied a missense DCLRE1C variant to beta-chain V and J trimming.

V was shortened by 3 bases and J by 4 bases, with 13 bases between the two germline ends. The CDR3 contains 14 residues. Germline CDR1 and CDR2: SGHRS and YFSETQ. Comment on this clone: Antigen unknown.

Primers: 60 Vbeta forward and 13 Jbeta reverse. Per the original methods: Some 9.9 million shared chains were among around 80 million unique TCR beta chains counted in a later analysis. The data were produced by immunoSEQ multiplex PCR, yet TCRdb's version contains in-frame clones alone and is incomplete. The V and J calls and clone size come from that table; D and trimming were worked out from the DNA. The table lists about 230,000 clones, about 83% of them singletons. The TCR originated in a human donor in good health. J is TRBJ1-1 and V is TRBV5-1, with unresolved D. The specimen was PBMCs. The CDR3 here is CASSSGGGSTEAFF. The CDR3 DNA reads TGCGCCAGCAGCTCCGGCGGTGGGAGCACTGAAGCTTTCTTT.